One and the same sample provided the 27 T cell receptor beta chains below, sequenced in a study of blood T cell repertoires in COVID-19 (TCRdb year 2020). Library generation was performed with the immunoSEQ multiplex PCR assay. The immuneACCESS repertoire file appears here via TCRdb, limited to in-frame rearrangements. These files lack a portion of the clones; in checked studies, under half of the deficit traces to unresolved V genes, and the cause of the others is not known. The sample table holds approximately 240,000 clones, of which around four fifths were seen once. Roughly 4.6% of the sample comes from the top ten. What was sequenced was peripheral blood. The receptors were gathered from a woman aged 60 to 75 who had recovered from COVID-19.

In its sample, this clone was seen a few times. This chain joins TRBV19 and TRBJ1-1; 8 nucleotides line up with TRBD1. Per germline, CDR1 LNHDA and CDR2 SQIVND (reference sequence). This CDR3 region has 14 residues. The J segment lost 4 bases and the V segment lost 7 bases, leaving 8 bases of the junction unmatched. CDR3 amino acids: CASMKTGGGTEAFF. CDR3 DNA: TGTGCCAGTATGAAAACAGGGGGAGGCACTGAAGCTTTCTTT.

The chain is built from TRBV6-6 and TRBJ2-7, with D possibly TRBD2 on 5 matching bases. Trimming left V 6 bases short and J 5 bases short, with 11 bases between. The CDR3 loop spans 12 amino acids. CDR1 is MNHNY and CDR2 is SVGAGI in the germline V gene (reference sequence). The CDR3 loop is CASSYLRDEQYF. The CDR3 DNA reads TGTGCCAGCAGCTACCTGAGGGACGAGCAGTACTTC.

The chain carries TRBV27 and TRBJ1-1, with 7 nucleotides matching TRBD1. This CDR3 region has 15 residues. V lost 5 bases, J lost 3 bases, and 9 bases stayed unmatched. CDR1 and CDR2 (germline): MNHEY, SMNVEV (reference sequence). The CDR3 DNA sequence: TGTGCCAGCAGTAACTACAGGGGTAAACACACTGAAGCTTTCTTT. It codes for CASSNYRGKHTEAFF.

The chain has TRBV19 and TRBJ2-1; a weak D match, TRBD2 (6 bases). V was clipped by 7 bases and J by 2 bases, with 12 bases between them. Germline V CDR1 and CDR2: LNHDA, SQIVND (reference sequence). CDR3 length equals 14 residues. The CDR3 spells CASNDGSTYNEQFF. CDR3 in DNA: TGTGCCAGTAATGACGGGAGTACCTACAATGAGCAGTTCTTC.

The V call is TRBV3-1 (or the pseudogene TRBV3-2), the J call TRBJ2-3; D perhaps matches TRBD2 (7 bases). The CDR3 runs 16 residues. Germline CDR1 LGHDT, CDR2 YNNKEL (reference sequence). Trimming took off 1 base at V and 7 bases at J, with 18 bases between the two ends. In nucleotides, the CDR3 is TGTGCCAGCAGCCAAGTGCGGGCGGGGGCTGGAAATACGCAGTATTTT. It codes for CASSQVRAGAGNTQYF.

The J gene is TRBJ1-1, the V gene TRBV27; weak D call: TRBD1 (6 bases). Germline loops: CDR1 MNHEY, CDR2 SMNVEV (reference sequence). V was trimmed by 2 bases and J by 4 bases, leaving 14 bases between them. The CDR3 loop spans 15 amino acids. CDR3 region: CASSLRQAGGTEAFF. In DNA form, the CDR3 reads TGTGCCAGCAGTTTACGACAGGCAGGCGGCACTGAAGCTTTCTTT.

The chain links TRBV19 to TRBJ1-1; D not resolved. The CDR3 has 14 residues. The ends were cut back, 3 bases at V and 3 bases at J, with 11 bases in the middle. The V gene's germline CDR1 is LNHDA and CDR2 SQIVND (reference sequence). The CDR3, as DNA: TGTGCCAGTAGTATCGGAGTTTTTTACACTGAAGCTTTCTTT. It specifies CASSIGVFYTEAFF.

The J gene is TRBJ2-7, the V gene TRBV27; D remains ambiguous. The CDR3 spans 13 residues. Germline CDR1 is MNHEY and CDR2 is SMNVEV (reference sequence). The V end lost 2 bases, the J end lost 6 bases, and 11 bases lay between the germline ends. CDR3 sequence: CASSLSEAAEQYF. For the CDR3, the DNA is TGTGCCAGCAGTTTAAGTGAGGCAGCCGAGCAGTACTTC.

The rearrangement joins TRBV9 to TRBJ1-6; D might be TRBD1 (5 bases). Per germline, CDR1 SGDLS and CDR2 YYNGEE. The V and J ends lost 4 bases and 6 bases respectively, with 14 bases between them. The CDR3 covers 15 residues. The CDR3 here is CASSSEGTFNSPLHF. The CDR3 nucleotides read TGTGCCAGCAGCTCGGAGGGGACGTTTAATTCACCCCTCCACTTT.

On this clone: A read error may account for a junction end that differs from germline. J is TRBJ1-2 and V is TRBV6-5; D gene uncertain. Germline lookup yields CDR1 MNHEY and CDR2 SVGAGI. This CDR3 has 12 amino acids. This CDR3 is CASSYPTGILTF. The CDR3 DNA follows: TGTGCCAGCAGTTACCCAACCGGGATTTTGACATTC.

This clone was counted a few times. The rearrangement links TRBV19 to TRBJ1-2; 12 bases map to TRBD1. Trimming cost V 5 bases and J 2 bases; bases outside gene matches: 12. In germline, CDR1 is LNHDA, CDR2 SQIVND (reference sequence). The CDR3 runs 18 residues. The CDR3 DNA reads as TGTGCCAGTAGTCCCCTCCCGGGACAGGGGGCGTCAAACTATGGCTACACCTTC. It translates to CASSPLPGQGASNYGYTF. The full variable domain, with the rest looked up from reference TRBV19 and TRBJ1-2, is DGGITQSPKYLFRKEGQNVTLSCEQNLNHDAMYWYRQDPGQGLRLIYYSQIVNDFQKGDIAEGYSVSREKKESFPLTVTSAQKNPTAFYLCASSPLPGQGASNYGYTFGSGTRLTVV.

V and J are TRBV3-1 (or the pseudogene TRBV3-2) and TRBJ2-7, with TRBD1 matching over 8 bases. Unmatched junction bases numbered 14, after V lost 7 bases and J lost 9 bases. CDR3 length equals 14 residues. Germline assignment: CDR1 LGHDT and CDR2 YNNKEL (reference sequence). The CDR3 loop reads CASTSSTQQGGQYF. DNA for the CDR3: TGTGCCAGCACCTCATCCACCCAACAGGGGGGGCAGTACTTC.

As DNA, the CDR3 is TGTGCCAGTAGTATAAGAGAAAACACTGAAGCTTTCTTT. Amino acid sequence: CASSIRENTEAFF. This chain links TRBV19 with TRBJ1-1, with D unresolved. CDR1 LNHDA and CDR2 SQIVND come from the germline V gene (reference sequence). This CDR3 spans 13 amino acids. Trimming left V 2 bases short and J 2 bases short, with 6 bases between.

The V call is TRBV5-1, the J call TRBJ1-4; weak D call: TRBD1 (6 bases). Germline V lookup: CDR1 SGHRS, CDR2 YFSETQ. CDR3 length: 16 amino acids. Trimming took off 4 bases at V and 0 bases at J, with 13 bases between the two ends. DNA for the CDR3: TGCGCCAGCAGCCCCAGGGGAGGGGCAACTAATGAAAAACTGTTTTTT. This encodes CASSPRGGATNEKLFF. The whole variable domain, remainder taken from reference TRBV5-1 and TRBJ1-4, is KAGVTQTPRYLIKTRGQQVTLSCSPISGHRSVSWYQQTPGQGLQFLFEYFSETQRNKGNFPGRFSGRQFSNSRSEMNVSTLELGDSALYLCASSPRGGATNEKLFFGSGTQLSVL.

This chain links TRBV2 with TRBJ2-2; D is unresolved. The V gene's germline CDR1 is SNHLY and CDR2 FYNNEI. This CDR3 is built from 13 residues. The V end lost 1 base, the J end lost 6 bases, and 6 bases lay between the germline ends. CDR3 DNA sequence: TGTGCCAGCAGTGAAGGGAGACCCGGGGAGCTGTTTTTT. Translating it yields CASSEGRPGELFF.

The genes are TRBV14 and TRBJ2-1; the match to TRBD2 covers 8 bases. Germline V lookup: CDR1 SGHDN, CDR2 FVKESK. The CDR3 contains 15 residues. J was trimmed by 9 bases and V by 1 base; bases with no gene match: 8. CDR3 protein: CASSQVGGGLGEQFF. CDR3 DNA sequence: TGTGCCAGCAGCCAAGTCGGGGGGGGCCTCGGTGAGCAGTTCTTC.

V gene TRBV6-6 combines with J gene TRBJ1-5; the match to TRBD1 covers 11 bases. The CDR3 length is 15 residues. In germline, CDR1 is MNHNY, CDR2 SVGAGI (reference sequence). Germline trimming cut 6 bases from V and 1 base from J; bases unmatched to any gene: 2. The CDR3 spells CASRRDRGSNQPQHF. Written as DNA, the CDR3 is TGTGCCAGCAGAAGGGACAGGGGGAGCAATCAGCCCCAGCATTTT.

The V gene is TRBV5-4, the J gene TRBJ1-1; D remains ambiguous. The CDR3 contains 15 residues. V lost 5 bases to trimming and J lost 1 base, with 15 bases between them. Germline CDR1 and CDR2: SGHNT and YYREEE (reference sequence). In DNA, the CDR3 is TGTGCCAGCAGTTATTGGCGGGTTGCGAACACTGAAGCTTTCTTT. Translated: CASSYWRVANTEAFF.

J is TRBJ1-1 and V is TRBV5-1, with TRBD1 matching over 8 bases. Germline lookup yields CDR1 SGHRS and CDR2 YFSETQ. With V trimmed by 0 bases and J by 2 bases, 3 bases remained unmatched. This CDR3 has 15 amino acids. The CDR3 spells CASSLGQGANTEAFF. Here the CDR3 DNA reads TGCGCCAGCAGCTTGGGTCAGGGGGCCAACACTGAAGCTTTCTTT.

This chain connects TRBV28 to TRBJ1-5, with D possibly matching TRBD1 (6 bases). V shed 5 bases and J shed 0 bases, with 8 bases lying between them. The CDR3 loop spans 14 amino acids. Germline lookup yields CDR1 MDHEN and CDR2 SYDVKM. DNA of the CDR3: TGTGCCAGCAGTAGGACAGATAGCAATCAGCCCCAGCATTTT. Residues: CASSRTDSNQPQHF.

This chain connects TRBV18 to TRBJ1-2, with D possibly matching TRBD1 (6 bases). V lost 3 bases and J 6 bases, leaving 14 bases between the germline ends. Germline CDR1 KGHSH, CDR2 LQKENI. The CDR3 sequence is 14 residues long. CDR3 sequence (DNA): TGTGCCAGCTCACCGACAAAAACAGGGAATGGCTACACCTTC. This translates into CASSPTKTGNGYTF.

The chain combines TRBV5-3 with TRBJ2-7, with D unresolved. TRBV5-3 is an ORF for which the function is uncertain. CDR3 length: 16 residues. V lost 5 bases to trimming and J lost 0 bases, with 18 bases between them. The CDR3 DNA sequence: TGTGCCAGAAGAGATTCCGGGTCCCGATTCTCCTACGAGCAGTACTTC. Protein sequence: CARRDSGSRFSYEQYF.

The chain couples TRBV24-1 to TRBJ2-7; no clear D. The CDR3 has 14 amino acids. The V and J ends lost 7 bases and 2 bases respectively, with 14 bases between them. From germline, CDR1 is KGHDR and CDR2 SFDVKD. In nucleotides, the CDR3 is TGTGCCACCAGCTCTGCGGCCCCTCCCTACGAGCAGTACTTC. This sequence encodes CATSSAAPPYEQYF.

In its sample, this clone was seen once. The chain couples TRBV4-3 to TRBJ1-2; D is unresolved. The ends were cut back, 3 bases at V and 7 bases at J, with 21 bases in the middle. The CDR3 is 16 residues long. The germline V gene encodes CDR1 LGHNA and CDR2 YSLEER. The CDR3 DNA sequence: TGCGCCAGCAGCCAGAACGGGAGAAGGGCGTCAGGTGGCTACACCTTC. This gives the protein CASSQNGRRASGGYTF.

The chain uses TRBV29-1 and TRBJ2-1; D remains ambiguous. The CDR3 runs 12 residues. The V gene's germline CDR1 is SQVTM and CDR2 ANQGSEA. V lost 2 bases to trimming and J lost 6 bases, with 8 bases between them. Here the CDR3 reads CSVEPGLNEQFF. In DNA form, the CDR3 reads TGCAGCGTTGAACCAGGCCTCAATGAGCAGTTCTTC.

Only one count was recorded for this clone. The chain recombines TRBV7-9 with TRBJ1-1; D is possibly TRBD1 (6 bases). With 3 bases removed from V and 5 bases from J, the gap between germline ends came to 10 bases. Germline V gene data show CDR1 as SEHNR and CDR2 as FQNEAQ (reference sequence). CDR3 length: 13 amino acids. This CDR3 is CASSFRDTTEAFF. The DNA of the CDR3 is TGTGCCAGCAGCTTCCGGGACACAACTGAAGCTTTCTTT.

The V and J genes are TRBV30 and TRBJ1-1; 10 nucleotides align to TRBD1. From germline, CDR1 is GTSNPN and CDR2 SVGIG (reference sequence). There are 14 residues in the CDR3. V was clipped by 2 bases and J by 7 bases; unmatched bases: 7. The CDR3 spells CAWSISGTGDEAFF. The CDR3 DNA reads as TGTGCCTGGAGTATTTCCGGGACAGGGGATGAAGCTTTCTTT.